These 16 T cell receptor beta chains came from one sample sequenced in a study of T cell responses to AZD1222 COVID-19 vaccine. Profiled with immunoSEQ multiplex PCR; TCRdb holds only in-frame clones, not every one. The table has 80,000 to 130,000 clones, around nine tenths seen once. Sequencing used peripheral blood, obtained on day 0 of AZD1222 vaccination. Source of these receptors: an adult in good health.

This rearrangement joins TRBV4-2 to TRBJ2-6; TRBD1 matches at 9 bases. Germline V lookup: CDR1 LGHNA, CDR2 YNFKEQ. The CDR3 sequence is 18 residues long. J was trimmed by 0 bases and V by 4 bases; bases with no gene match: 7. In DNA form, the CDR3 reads TGTGCCAGCAGCCCCGGGGGACAGGGCCTCTCTGGGGCCAACGTCCTGACTTTC. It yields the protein CASSPGGQGLSGANVLTF.

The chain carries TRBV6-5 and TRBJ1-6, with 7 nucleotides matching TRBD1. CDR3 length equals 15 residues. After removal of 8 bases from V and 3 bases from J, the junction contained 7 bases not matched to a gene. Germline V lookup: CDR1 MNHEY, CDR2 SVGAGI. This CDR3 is CASAGDSYYNSPLHF. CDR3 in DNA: TGTGCCAGCGCCGGGGACAGTTACTATAATTCACCCCTCCACTTT.

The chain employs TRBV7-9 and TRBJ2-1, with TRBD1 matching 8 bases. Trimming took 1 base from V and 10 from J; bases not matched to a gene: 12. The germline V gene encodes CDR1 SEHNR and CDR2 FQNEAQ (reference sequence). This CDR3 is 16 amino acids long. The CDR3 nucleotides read TGTGCCAGCAGCTTAGGGCAGGGGGCCGTCCAAATGGAGCAGTTCTTC. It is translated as CASSLGQGAVQMEQFF.

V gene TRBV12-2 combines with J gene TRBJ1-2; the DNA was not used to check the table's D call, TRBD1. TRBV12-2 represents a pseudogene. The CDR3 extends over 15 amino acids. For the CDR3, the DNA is TGTGCAAGTCGCTTAGGACACGGCCCATCCTATGGCTACACCTTC. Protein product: CASRLGHGPSYGYTF.

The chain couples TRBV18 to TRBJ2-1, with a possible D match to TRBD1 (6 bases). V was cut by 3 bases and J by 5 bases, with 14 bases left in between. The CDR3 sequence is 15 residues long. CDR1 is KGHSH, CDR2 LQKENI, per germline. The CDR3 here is CASSPLPNRDNEQFF. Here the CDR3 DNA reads TGTGCCAGCTCACCCCTCCCGAACAGGGACAATGAGCAGTTCTTC.

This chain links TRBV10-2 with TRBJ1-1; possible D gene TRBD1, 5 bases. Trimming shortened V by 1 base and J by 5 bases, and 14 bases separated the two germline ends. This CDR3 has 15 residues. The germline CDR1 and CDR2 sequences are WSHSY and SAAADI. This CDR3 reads CASSELNLGGTEAFF. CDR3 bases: TGCGCCAGCAGTGAGTTAAATTTGGGGGGTACTGAAGCTTTCTTT.

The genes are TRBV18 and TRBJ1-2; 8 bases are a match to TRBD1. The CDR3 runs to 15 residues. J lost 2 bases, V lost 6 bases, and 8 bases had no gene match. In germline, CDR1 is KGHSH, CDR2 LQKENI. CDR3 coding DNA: TGTGCCAGCTCGCCCAGACAGGGGATAAACTATGGCTACACCTTC. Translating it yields CASSPRQGINYGYTF.

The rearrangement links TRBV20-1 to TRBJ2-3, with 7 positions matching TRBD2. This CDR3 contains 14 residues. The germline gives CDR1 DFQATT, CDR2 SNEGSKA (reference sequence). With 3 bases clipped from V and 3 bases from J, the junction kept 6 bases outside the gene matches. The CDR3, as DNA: TGCAGTGCTAGTGAGGGCGGGAGAACAGATACGCAGTATTTT. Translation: CSASEGGRTDTQYF.

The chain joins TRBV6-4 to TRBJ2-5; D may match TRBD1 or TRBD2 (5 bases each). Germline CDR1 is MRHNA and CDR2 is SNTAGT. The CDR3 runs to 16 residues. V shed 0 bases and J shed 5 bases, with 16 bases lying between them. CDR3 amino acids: CASSDSDIGWGETQYF. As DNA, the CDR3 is TGTGCCAGCAGTGACTCGGACATAGGTTGGGGGGAGACCCAGTACTTC.

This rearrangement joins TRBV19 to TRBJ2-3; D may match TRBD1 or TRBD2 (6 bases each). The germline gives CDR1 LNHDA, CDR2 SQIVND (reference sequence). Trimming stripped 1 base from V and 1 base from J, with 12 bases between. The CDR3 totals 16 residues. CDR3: CASSIVSGARTDTQYF. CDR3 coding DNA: TGTGCCAGTAGTATAGTGTCGGGGGCCCGCACAGATACGCAGTATTTT.

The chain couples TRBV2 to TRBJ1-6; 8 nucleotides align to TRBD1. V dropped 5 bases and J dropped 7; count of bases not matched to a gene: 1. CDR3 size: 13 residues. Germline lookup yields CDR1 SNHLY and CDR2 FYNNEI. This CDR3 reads CASSRDRNSPLHF. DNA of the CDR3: TGTGCCAGCAGTCGGGACAGGAATTCACCCCTCCACTTT.

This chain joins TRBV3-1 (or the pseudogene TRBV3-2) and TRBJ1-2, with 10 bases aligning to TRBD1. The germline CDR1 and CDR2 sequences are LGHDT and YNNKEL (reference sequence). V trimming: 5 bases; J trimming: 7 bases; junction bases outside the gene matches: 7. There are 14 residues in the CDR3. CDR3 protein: CASSRSTGGGGYTF. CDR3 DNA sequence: TGTGCCAGCAGCAGATCGACAGGGGGCGGTGGCTACACCTTC.

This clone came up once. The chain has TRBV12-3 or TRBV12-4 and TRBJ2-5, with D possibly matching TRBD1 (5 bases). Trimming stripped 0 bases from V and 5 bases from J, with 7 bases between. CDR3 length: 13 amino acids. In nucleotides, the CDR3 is TGTGCCAGCAGTTTAGCAGGGGTTGAGACCCAGTACTTC. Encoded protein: CASSLAGVETQYF.

The CDR3 protein is CASSQDHTAHYGYTF. Written as DNA, the CDR3 is TGCGCCAGCAGCCAAGATCACACAGCCCACTATGGCTACACCTTC. This chain links TRBV4-1 with TRBJ1-2; D is unclear. Germline V gives CDR1 MGHRA, CDR2 YSYEKL. The CDR3 has 15 amino acids. V shed 0 bases and J shed 3 bases, with 11 bases lying between them.

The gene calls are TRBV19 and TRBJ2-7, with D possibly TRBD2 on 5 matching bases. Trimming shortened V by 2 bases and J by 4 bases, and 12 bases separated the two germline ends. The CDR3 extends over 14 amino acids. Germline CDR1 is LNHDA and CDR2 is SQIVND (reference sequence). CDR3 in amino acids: CASSIYRGTYEQYF. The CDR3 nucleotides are TGTGCCAGTAGTATATATCGGGGAACTTACGAGCAGTACTTC. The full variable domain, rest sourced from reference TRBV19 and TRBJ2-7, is DGGITQSPKYLFRKEGQNVTLSCEQNLNHDAMYWYRQDPGQGLRLIYYSQIVNDFQKGDIAEGYSVSREKKESFPLTVTSAQKNPTAFYLCASSIYRGTYEQYFGPGTRLTVT.

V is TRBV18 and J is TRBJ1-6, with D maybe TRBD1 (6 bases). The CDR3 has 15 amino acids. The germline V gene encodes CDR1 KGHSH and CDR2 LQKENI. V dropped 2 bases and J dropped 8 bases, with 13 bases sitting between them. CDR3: CASSPAPGVDSPLHF. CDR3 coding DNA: TGTGCCAGCTCACCAGCCCCAGGGGTAGATTCACCCCTCCACTTT.